The rows below give T cell receptor beta chains drawn from one sample of a study of T cells in Graves' hyperthyroidism and ophthalmopathy. Via MiXCR, TCRdb re-called the multiplex PCR reads, giving one row per CDR3 protein. In the table there are around 190,000 distinct CDR3 sequences, roughly a sixth of which are singletons. Sequenced sample: blood. The receptors were sampled from a woman in her forties or fifties with Graves' hyperthyroidism. Both conserved end residues are part of each CDR3. D genes are given only for firm matches. Clone size appears in some rows only: once, few, many, or a class for an expanded clone.

CDR3 length	clone size	V gene	J gene	D gene	CDR3 DNA	CDR3 protein
12	few	TRBV14	TRBJ2-5	NA	TGTGCCAGCAGCCTACGCAGGGAGACCCAGTACTTC	CASSLRRETQYF
12	few	TRBV12-3/TRBV12-4	TRBJ2-2	NA	TGTGCCAGCAGTGAAGAATCCGGGGAGCTGTTTTTT	CASSEESGELFF
15	many	TRBV9	TRBJ1-2	TRBD1	TGTGCCAGCAGCTCCCCCGGGACAGCGAACTATGGCTACACCTTC	CASSSPGTANYGYTF
12	many	TRBV11-3	TRBJ2-7	NA	TGTGCCAGCAGCTTAGCAGGGGTTGAGCAGTACTTC	CASSLAGVEQYF
15	many	TRBV5-5	TRBJ2-1	NA	TGTGCCAGCAGCTTGCTGGCCAGGGTGGTCGATGAGCAGTTCTTC	CASSLLARVVDEQFF
13	few	TRBV30	TRBJ1-4	NA	TGTGCCTGGAGTACCGTGGCTAATGAAAAACTGTTTTTT	CAWSTVANEKLFF
14	few	TRBV9	TRBJ2-5	TRBD1	TGTGCCAGCAGCCCAATAGACAGGGAGGAGACCCAGTACTTC	CASSPIDREETQYF
18	NA	TRBV4-1	TRBJ1-2	TRBD1	TGCGCCAGCAGCCCCCTATTCCAACGGACAGGGGGCCACTATGGCTACACCTTC	CASSPLFQRTGGHYGYTF
14	many	TRBV2	TRBJ2-1	NA	TGTGCCAGCAGTGATGCGGGGATTTACAATGAGCAGTTCTTC	CASSDAGIYNEQFF
12	few	TRBV6-1	TRBJ2-3	NA	TGTGCCAGCAGTGGTGTTGCAGATACGCAGTATTTT	CASSGVADTQYF
12	many	TRBV20-1	TRBJ2-7	NA	TGCAGTGCTAGTGGGGGCGTCTACGAGCAGTACTTC	CSASGGVYEQYF
11	NA	TRBV14	TRBJ2-7	NA	TGTGCCAGCAGCCAGTCAGGCGAGCAGTACTTC	CASSQSGEQYF
14	many	TRBV10-1	TRBJ2-1	TRBD2	TGCGCCAGCAGTTCTAGCGGGATATACAATGAGCAGTTCTTC	CASSSSGIYNEQFF
15	NA	TRBV6-2/TRBV6-3	TRBJ2-7	NA	TGTGCCAGCAGTCCGATACCGACATCCCCTTACGAGCAGTACTTC	CASSPIPTSPYEQYF
13	many	TRBV30	TRBJ1-4	NA	TGTGCCTGGAGTCGGGTTAGCAGTGAAAAACTGTTTTTT	CAWSRVSSEKLFF
14	NA	TRBV9	TRBJ2-5	NA	TGTGCCAGCAGCGTAGATATGTACCAAGAGACCCAGTACTTC	CASSVDMYQETQYF
15	NA	TRBV30	TRBJ2-4	NA	TGTGCCTGGAGTGGGGCGGAGCTAGCCAAAAACATTCAGTACTTC	CAWSGAELAKNIQYF
17	few	TRBV10-3	TRBJ2-7	NA	TGTGCCATCAGTGGAAGCCAACAGGGACACGGGCGCTACGAGCAGTACTTC	CAISGSQQGHGRYEQYF
12	many	TRBV7-6	TRBJ2-3	NA	TGTGCCAGCAGCTTAGTTCGGGATACGCAGTATTTT	CASSLVRDTQYF
13	many	TRBV27	TRBJ1-1	NA	TGTGCCAGCTTAGATGCCCTGAACACTGAAGCTTTCTTT	CASLDALNTEAFF
15	few	TRBV2	TRBJ2-3	NA	TGTGCCAGCAGTGAGACTGGGTCAAGCACAGATACGCAGTATTTT	CASSETGSSTDTQYF
14	many	TRBV20-1	TRBJ1-2	NA	TGCAGTGCTAGAGGTACAGGGACCAACTATGGCTACACCTTC	CSARGTGTNYGYTF
13	few	TRBV5-1	TRBJ2-7	NA	TGCGCCAGCAGCTCGGGACCCCACTACGAGCAGTACTTC	CASSSGPHYEQYF
16	many	TRBV11-3	TRBJ2-2	TRBD2	TGTGCCAGCAGCTTCCCAGCGGGAGCCGGTACCGGGGAGCTGTTTTTT	CASSFPAGAGTGELFF
14	many	TRBV12-3/TRBV12-4	TRBJ2-7	NA	TGTGCCAGCAGCCTGGCCGGCGGGGTTGGCGAGCAGTACTTC	CASSLAGGVGEQYF
17	many	TRBV3-1	TRBJ2-1	NA	TGTGCCAGCAGCCAAGAACGTACAGGGAACCCCTACAATGAGCAGTTCTTC	CASSQERTGNPYNEQFF
17	NA	TRBV9	TRBJ2-1	NA	TGTGCCAGCAGCGTAGTAGGGGCGCGGGCTGCCTACAATGAGCAGTTCTTC	CASSVVGARAAYNEQFF
12	many	TRBV5-5	TRBJ2-7	NA	TGTGCCAGCAGCCCGCCAACCTACGAGCAGTACTTC	CASSPPTYEQYF
16	NA	TRBV20-1	TRBJ2-7	NA	TGCAGTGCTAGACCTCTCAGACTTAGCTTCTCCTACGAGCAGTACTTC	CSARPLRLSFSYEQYF
17	NA	TRBV30	TRBJ2-6	TRBD1	TGTGCCTGGAGTAGGGACAGGGCCTCCTCTGGGGCCAACGTCCTGACTTTC	CAWSRDRASSGANVLTF
13	NA	TRBV20-1	TRBJ2-2	NA	TGCAGTGCTAGCGGGGCGGCCACCGGGGAGCTGTTTTTT	CSASGAATGELFF
13	many	TRBV12-3/TRBV12-4	TRBJ2-3	NA	TGTGCCAGCAGTTTTGTGAGCACAGATACGCAGTATTTT	CASSFVSTDTQYF
15	few	TRBV27	TRBJ2-7	NA	TGTGCCAGCAGTTTAGTTGGTACACTCTCCTACGAGCAGTACTTC	CASSLVGTLSYEQYF
16	many	TRBV18	TRBJ2-1	TRBD2	TGTGCCAGCTCACCAACCGCGGGAGGGTTTGTCAATGAGCAGTTCTTC	CASSPTAGGFVNEQFF
17	NA	TRBV28	TRBJ1-5	TRBD1	TGTGCCAGCAGGACAGGGTTCTCCACCCACAGCAATCAGCCCCAGCATTTT	CASRTGFSTHSNQPQHF
12	many	TRBV6-1	TRBJ2-1	NA	TGTGCCAGCACGACTCCCCTAAATGAGCAGTTCTTC	CASTTPLNEQFF
15	many	TRBV5-1	TRBJ1-1	NA	TGCGCCAGCAGCTTGGGGGACGGGGACGACACTGAAGCTTTCTTT	CASSLGDGDDTEAFF
17	many	TRBV11-2	TRBJ2-2	NA	TGTGCCAGCAGCCCCCGGTCGGCCCCGGCCAACACCGGGGAGCTGTTTTTT	CASSPRSAPANTGELFF
14	NA	TRBV18	TRBJ2-7	TRBD1	TGTGTCAGCTCACCAGGAAGGGGGCTCTACGAGCAGTACTTC	CVSSPGRGLYEQYF
14	many	TRBV7-2	TRBJ2-3	NA	TGTGCCAGCAGCTCTTCACCGGGCACAGATACGCAGTATTTT	CASSSSPGTDTQYF
12	many	TRBV7-8	TRBJ1-5	NA	TGTGCCAGCAGTGTAGGGAATCAGCCCCAGCATTTT	CASSVGNQPQHF